This T cell receptor (beta chain) was obtained from a study of shared clonotypes between healthy human individuals. Assay: immunoSEQ multiplex PCR; the TCRdb copy retains only in-frame clones and omits some. The sample holds 950,000 to 1,100,000 clones, under 80% seen once. Specimen: memory CD4+ T cells sorted from blood. Subset specified: CD45RA-negative fraction. The clonotype comes from a man between 18 and 35 years old in good health.

The CDR3 DNA is TGTGCCGCCCGGGGATTTAATGAAAAACTGTTTTTT. This codes for CAARGFNEKLFF. The chain carries TRBV19 and TRBJ1-4, with unresolved D. Germline V gene sequence: CDR1 LNHDA, CDR2 SQIVND (reference sequence). CDR3 length equals 12 residues. Trimming shortened V by 11 bases and J by 4 bases, and 11 bases separated the two germline ends. The whole variable domain, remainder taken from reference TRBV19 and TRBJ1-4, is DGGITQSPKYLFRKEGQNVTLSCEQNLNHDAMYWYRQDPGQGLRLIYYSQIVNDFQKGDIAEGYSVSREKKESFPLTVTSAQKNPTAFYLCAARGFNEKLFFGSGTQLSVL.